The 15 T cell receptor beta chains reported below all come from one sample, sequenced in a study of blood T cells in healthy people across ages. Through a sample-barcoded 5' primer and a J-beta primer mix, a second PCR was run for roughly 6 to 11 cycles. TCRdb processed the 5' RACE reads anew with MiXCR; each CDR3 protein has one entry. The profile shows under 1,000,000 distinct CDR3 sequences, 35% to 60% of them singletons. What was sequenced was blood. These receptors were collected from an elderly man in good health.

The table lists this clonotype with a few counts. The rearrangement joins TRBV28 to TRBJ1-4; D remains unclear. CDR1 and CDR2 from the germline V gene are MDHEN and SYDVKM. The CDR3 contains 13 residues. V gave up 7 bases and J gave up 6 bases, with 12 bases separating them. The CDR3 DNA reads as TGTGCCAGCACAACGGGCGTTTATGAAAAACTGTTTTTT. Protein: CASTTGVYEKLFF.

This clonotype was detected a few times. V usage is TRBV29-1 and J usage is TRBJ1-4; TRBD1 aligns across 7 bases. Germline V lookup: CDR1 SQVTM, CDR2 ANQGSEA. With V trimmed by 4 bases and J by 7 bases, 6 bases remained unmatched. This CDR3 is built from 13 residues. The CDR3 coding sequence is TGCAGCGTTGGCGGGACAGTAGGTGAAAAACTGTTTTTT. This encodes CSVGGTVGEKLFF.

V and J are TRBV27 and TRBJ2-1; D might be TRBD2 (7 bases). Germline CDR1 and CDR2: MNHEY and SMNVEV (reference sequence). V lost 2 bases to trimming and J lost 10 bases, with 21 bases between them. This CDR3 is built from 16 residues. The CDR3 is CASSLNVAGAPYEQFF. DNA for the CDR3: TGTGCCAGCAGTTTAAACGTTGCGGGGGCCCCCTACGAGCAGTTCTTC.

The V gene is TRBV18, the J gene TRBJ1-1, with D maybe TRBD1 (5 bases). Between the trimmed V and J ends, which lost 0 bases and 2 bases, there was a span of 13 bases. Germline V gene lookup returns CDR1 KGHSH and CDR2 LQKENI. The CDR3 is 16 residues long. Written as DNA, the CDR3 is TGTGCCAGCTCACCACCGGTGAGGGACTCAAACACTGAAGCTTTCTTT. Translated, it gives CASSPPVRDSNTEAFF.

This clonotype came up a few times. The chain combines TRBV28 with TRBJ2-7; D uncertain. The length of the CDR3 is 17 residues. Germline assignment: CDR1 MDHEN and CDR2 SYDVKM. V lost 5 bases to trimming and J lost 0 bases, with 20 bases between them. CDR3 coding DNA: TGTGCCAGCAGTAGTCCGGGTTCGCCGGATAGCTCCTACGAGCAGTACTTC. Its translation is CASSSPGSPDSSYEQYF.

A note on this clonotype: A much larger clone sits a single nucleotide away, making a read error possible. The chain is built from TRBV7-2 and TRBJ1-2; TRBD1 matches 10 bases. The CDR3 sequence is 13 residues long. Germline CDR1 is SGHTA and CDR2 is FQGNSA. The ends lost 11 bases at V and 7 bases at J; junction bases unmatched: 10. CDR3 coding DNA: TGTGCCTCCCTGACAGGGGGCTCGAGTGGCTACACCTTC. It specifies CASLTGGSSGYTF. Together with reference TRBV7-2 and TRBJ1-2, the CDR3 gives the full variable domain: GAGVSQSPSNKVTEKGKDVELRCDPISGHTALYWYRQSLGQGLEFLIYFQGNSAPDKSGLPSDRFSAERTGGSVSTLTIQRTQQEDSAVYLCASLTGGSSGYTFGSGTRLTVV.

This chain uses TRBV4-3 with TRBJ2-4, with 8 nucleotides matching TRBD2. Unmatched junction bases numbered 10, after V lost 3 bases and J lost 6 bases. Germline CDR1 LGHNA, CDR2 YSLEER. There are 16 residues in the CDR3. The CDR3 DNA reads as TGCGCCAGCAGCCAGGATTCAGCGGGAGTTGCAAACATTCAGTACTTC. Protein sequence: CASSQDSAGVANIQYF.

This clonotype was seen many times. The chain carries TRBV6-5 and TRBJ2-3; 7 bases align to TRBD2. This CDR3 spans 17 amino acids. Trimming took 2 bases from V and 1 from J; bases not matched to a gene: 9. Germline V lookup: CDR1 MNHEY, CDR2 SVGAGI. CDR3 residues: CASSYKGAGLGTDTQYF. CDR3 sequence (DNA): TGTGCCAGCAGTTACAAGGGAGCGGGACTTGGCACAGATACGCAGTATTTT.

This clonotype was observed a handful of times. The chain employs TRBV12-3 or TRBV12-4 and TRBJ1-5; 8 bases map to TRBD1. This CDR3 has 15 amino acids. Trimming removed 4 bases from V and 5 bases from J; junction bases left unmatched: 7. As DNA, the CDR3 is TGTGCCAGCAGTTCTCAGGGGGCCTTCGATCAGCCCCAGCATTTT. Its translation: CASSSQGAFDQPQHF.

The count of this clonotype is one. The genes are TRBV25-1 and TRBJ2-7; unclear D gene. The CDR3 extends over 13 amino acids. Trimming left V 2 bases short and J 2 bases short, with 7 bases between. The germline gives CDR1 MGHDK, CDR2 SYGVNS. This CDR3 is CASSETPTYEQYF. CDR3 nucleotides: TGTGCCAGCAGTGAAACCCCAACCTACGAGCAGTACTTC.

The chain recombines TRBV4-1 with TRBJ1-6, with a possible D match to TRBD1 (6 bases). With 0 bases removed from V and 2 bases from J, the gap between germline ends came to 14 bases. This CDR3 comprises 18 residues. CDR1 is MGHRA and CDR2 is YSYEKL in the germline V gene. DNA of the CDR3: TGCGCCAGCAGCCAAGATGGCGGGGGGCGGACCTATAATTCACCCCTCCACTTT. As protein: CASSQDGGGRTYNSPLHF.

The chain joins TRBV6-5 to TRBJ2-4; no definite D call. V was shortened by 4 bases and J by 3 bases, with 7 bases between the two germline ends. There are 13 residues in the CDR3. CDR1 and CDR2 from the germline V gene are MNHEY and SVGAGI. CDR3 loop: CASSSGSKNIQYF. CDR3 sequence (DNA): TGTGCCAGCAGTTCTGGCAGCAAAAACATTCAGTACTTC.

Written as DNA, the CDR3 is TGTGCCAGCAGTTACTCGACGGGGGTCGAGCAGTACTTC. It is translated as CASSYSTGVEQYF. The chain joins TRBV6-5 to TRBJ2-7; D is possibly TRBD2 (6 bases). With 0 bases removed from V and 6 bases from J, the gap between germline ends came to 9 bases. CDR3 length equals 13 residues. Germline V gene lookup returns CDR1 MNHEY and CDR2 SVGAGI.

The chain links TRBV20-1 to TRBJ2-7; D might be TRBD1 (6 bases). With the DNA end fitting TRBJ2-5 better, the J assignment may be wrong. This CDR3 is 13 amino acids long. Germline CDR1 is DFQATT and CDR2 is SNEGSKA (reference sequence). The CDR3 region is CSADPDSEETQYF. The CDR3 nucleotides are TGCAGTGCTGACCCGGACAGTGAGGAGACCCAGTACTTC.

The rearrangement links TRBV20-1 to TRBJ2-1, with a tentative D call TRBD2 (5 bases). Trimming cost V 4 bases and J 8 bases, with 15 bases left between them. Germline loops: CDR1 DFQATT, CDR2 SNEGSKA (reference sequence). The CDR3 covers 13 residues. The CDR3 protein is CSANPLAGDEQFF. CDR3 coding DNA: TGCAGTGCTAACCCCCTCGCGGGCGATGAGCAGTTCTTC.